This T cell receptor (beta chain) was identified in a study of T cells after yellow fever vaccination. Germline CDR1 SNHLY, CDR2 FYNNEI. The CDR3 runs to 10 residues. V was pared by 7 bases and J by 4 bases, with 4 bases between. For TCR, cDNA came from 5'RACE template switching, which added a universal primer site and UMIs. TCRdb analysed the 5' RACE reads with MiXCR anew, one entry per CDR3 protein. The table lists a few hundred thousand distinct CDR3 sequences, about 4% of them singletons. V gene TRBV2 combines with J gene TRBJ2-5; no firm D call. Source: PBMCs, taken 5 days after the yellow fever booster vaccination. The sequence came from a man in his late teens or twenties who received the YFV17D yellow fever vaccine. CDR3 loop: CASKLETQYF. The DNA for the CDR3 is TGTGCCAGCAAATTAGAGACCCAGTACTTC.